The 32 T cell receptor beta chains below all came from one sample that was sequenced in a study of T cell repertoires in cytomegalovirus infection. One entry per CDR3 protein, called by TCRdb with MiXCR from the reads. The repertoire consists of 150,000 to 200,000 distinct CDR3 sequences, with about a tenth occurring once and the leading ten covering about 4.6%. The specimen sequenced was PBMCs. The origin of the receptors is a human donor in good health (CMV status not recorded). Some clones in this sample may be carry-over from other donors' samples.

The chain combines TRBV7-2 with TRBJ2-7, with D tentatively TRBD2 (5 bases). In germline, CDR1 is SGHTA, CDR2 FQGNSA. Between the trimmed V and J ends, which lost 2 bases and 0 bases, there was a span of 11 bases. The CDR3 extends over 15 amino acids. The CDR3 is CASSLSTSLSYEQYF. CDR3 nucleotides: TGTGCCAGCAGCTTATCAACTAGTCTCTCCTACGAGCAGTACTTC.

This clonotype was counted ten times or more. The V call is TRBV11-2, the J call TRBJ2-4; D unresolved. This CDR3 is built from 19 residues. The germline CDR1 and CDR2 sequences are SGHAT and FQNNGV. Trimming removed 0 bases at V and 0 bases at J, with 18 bases between. CDR3 sequence (DNA): TGTGCCAGCAGCTTAGATCGATACCACACGTCACTAGCCAAAAACATTCAGTACTTC. Translated, it gives CASSLDRYHTSLAKNIQYF.

At least ten counts were recorded for this clonotype. This chain joins TRBV27 and TRBJ1-2; D remains unclear. Deletions cut 3 bases from V and 2 bases from J, with 7 bases between. The CDR3 runs to 13 residues. Germline CDR1 reads MNHEY; CDR2 reads SMNVEV (reference sequence). This CDR3 reads CASSLSLNYGYTF. In DNA, the CDR3 is TGTGCCAGCAGTTTGTCATTAAACTATGGCTACACCTTC.

This sequence joins TRBV27 and TRBJ2-1; D is unclear. The CDR3 runs 12 residues. Germline CDR1 and CDR2: MNHEY and SMNVEV (reference sequence). V was shortened by 8 bases and J by 7 bases, with 12 bases between the two germline ends. CDR3 region: CASGSTSNEQFF. The CDR3 DNA reads as TGTGCCAGCGGATCTACCAGTAATGAGCAGTTCTTC.

In its sample, this clonotype was seen a few times. The V gene is TRBV30, the J gene TRBJ1-2, with D unclear. Germline V gene lookup returns CDR1 GTSNPN and CDR2 SVGIG (reference sequence). V lost 0 bases and J lost 0, with 8 bases in between. The CDR3 runs to 14 residues. The CDR3 DNA is TGTGCCTGGAGTGTACATTTGTCTAACTATGGCTACACCTTC. It encodes CAWSVHLSNYGYTF.

V and J are TRBV18 and TRBJ2-7; possibly TRBD2 for D (5 bases). This CDR3 spans 13 amino acids. CDR1 is KGHSH, CDR2 LQKENI, per germline. Trimming removed 2 bases from V and 5 bases from J, with 10 bases in between. CDR3 nucleotides: TGTGCCAGCTCACCAAGCGGCTATAACGAGCAGTACTTC. Encoded protein: CASSPSGYNEQYF.

This clonotype was observed at least ten times. The rearrangement joins TRBV6-1 to TRBJ2-7; 8 bases map to TRBD1. The CDR3 totals 17 residues. Germline-derived CDR1 and CDR2 are MNHNS and SASEGT. With V trimmed by 6 bases and J by 0 bases, 13 bases remained unmatched. The chain's CDR3 is CASRYSGQVRSSYEQYF. CDR3 nucleotides: TGTGCCAGCAGATATTCGGGACAGGTCCGTAGCTCCTACGAGCAGTACTTC.

The table lists this clonotype with a count of one. This chain uses TRBV30 with TRBJ2-3; no clear D gene. This CDR3 contains 13 residues. The ends were cut back, 2 bases at V and 1 base at J, with 7 bases in the middle. Germline V CDR1 and CDR2: GTSNPN, SVGIG (reference sequence). The CDR3: CAWSSSGTDTQYF. CDR3 coding DNA: TGTGCCTGGAGTTCATCCGGCACAGATACGCAGTATTTT.

In regard to this clonotype: The junction and the germline gene differ at one end; a read error may be behind it. The chain recombines TRBV24-1 with TRBJ2-6, with D maybe TRBD1 (5 bases). CDR3 length equals 16 residues. Per the germline V gene, CDR1 is KGHDR and CDR2 is SFDVKD. Here the CDR3 reads CATSDPTPSGASVLTF. For the CDR3, the DNA is TGTGCCACCAGTGACCCGACCCCCTCTGGGGCCAGCGTCCTGACTTTC.

In this sample, this clonotype turned up many times. The chain links TRBV7-2 to TRBJ2-5; 9 nucleotides agree with TRBD2. The CDR3 has 14 amino acids. V gave up 0 bases and J gave up 6 bases; unmatched junction bases: 2. Germline V gene lookup returns CDR1 SGHTA and CDR2 FQGNSA. CDR3 region: CASSLASGSQTQYF. The CDR3 DNA sequence: TGTGCCAGCAGCTTAGCTAGCGGGAGCCAGACCCAGTACTTC.

Details on this clonotype: Its ends do not fully match the called genes, so a read error is possible. The chain recombines TRBV2 with TRBJ2-5, with D unclear. The CDR3 spans 11 residues. The V gene's germline CDR1 is SNHLY and CDR2 FYNNEI. CDR3 nucleotide sequence: TGTGCCAGCAGGATAGAAGAAACCCAGTACTTC. This gives the protein CASRIEETQYF. Looking up the rest from reference TRBV2 and TRBJ2-5 gives the full variable domain: EPEVTQTPSHQVTQMGQEVILRCVPISNHLYFYWYRQILGQKVEFLVSFYNNEISEKSEIFDDQFSVERPDGSNFTLKIRSTKLEDSAMYFCASRIEETQYFGPGTRLLVL.

As to this clonotype: Given a much more abundant clone one base away, this may be a read error. The CDR3 region is CASSPVPDPQYF. The CDR3 DNA sequence: TGTGCCAGCAGTCCCGTACCAGATCCGCAGTATTTT. This chain uses TRBV28 with TRBJ2-3; D remains unclear. Germline CDR1 is MDHEN and CDR2 is SYDVKM. The CDR3 totals 12 residues.

V and J are TRBV3-1 and TRBJ2-2, with D uncertain. The V end was cut by 0 bases, the J end by 6 bases, with 11 bases between. The length of the CDR3 is 15 residues. Looked up from germline, CDR1 is LGHDT and CDR2 is YNNKEL (reference sequence). CDR3 coding DNA: TGTGCCAGCAGCCAAGATCTTCCCCTTGCCGGGGAGCTGTTTTTT. As protein: CASSQDLPLAGELFF. The whole variable domain, filled in from reference TRBV3-1 and TRBJ2-2, reads DTAVSQTPKYLVTQMGNDKSIKCEQNLGHDTMYWYKQDSKKFLKIMFSYNNKELIINETVPNRFSPKSPDKAHLNLHINSLELGDSAVYFCASSQDLPLAGELFFGEGSRLTVL.

The sample holds many counts of this clonotype. J is TRBJ2-4 and V is TRBV7-8, with D perhaps matching TRBD1 or TRBD2 (5 bases each). The V gene's germline CDR1 is SGHVS and CDR2 FQNEAQ. The CDR3 sequence is 14 residues long. The V end lost 3 bases, the J end lost 2 bases, and 8 bases lay between the germline ends. The CDR3 DNA is TGTGCCAGCAGCTTTGGGGGAACCAAAAACATTCAGTACTTC. Translation gives CASSFGGTKNIQYF. The variable domain in full, with the rest retrieved from reference TRBV7-8 and TRBJ2-4, is GAGVSQSPRYKVAKRGQDVALRCDPISGHVSLFWYQQALGQGPEFLTYFQNEAQLDKSGLPSDRFFAERPEGSVSTLKIQRTQQEDSAVYLCASSFGGTKNIQYFGAGTRLSVL.

This clonotype occurred once. This chain links TRBV7-9 with TRBJ2-2; D remains unclear. CDR3 length: 16 amino acids. V dropped 5 bases and J dropped 0 bases, with 13 bases sitting between them. Germline CDR1 reads SEHNR; CDR2 reads FQNEAQ (reference sequence). The CDR3 region has the DNA TGTGCCAGCAGCAATTTAGGTGGCGCGAACACCGGGGAGCTGTTTTTT. It codes for CASSNLGGANTGELFF.

This clonotype appeared many times. The chain uses TRBV7-2 and TRBJ2-7, with no clear D. Germline V gene lookup returns CDR1 SGHTA and CDR2 FQGNSA. The V end lost 2 bases, the J end lost 5 bases, and 10 bases lay between the germline ends. The length of the CDR3 is 13 residues. The CDR3 reads CASSLISGHEQYF. In DNA form, the CDR3 reads TGTGCCAGCAGCTTAATCAGTGGACACGAGCAGTACTTC.

This clonotype was found a few times. J is TRBJ1-4 and V is TRBV18, with 7 bases aligning to TRBD1. V lost 0 bases and J lost 5; bases outside the gene matches: 3. The CDR3 length is 15 residues. Per germline, CDR1 KGHSH and CDR2 LQKENI. The DNA of the CDR3 is TGTGCCAGCTCACCACCGGGACAGCAAAATGAAAAACTGTTTTTT. Translating it yields CASSPPGQQNEKLFF.

This clonotype was counted many times. The V call is TRBV7-2, the J call TRBJ1-3, with a tentative D call TRBD1 (5 bases). The germline V gene encodes CDR1 SGHTA and CDR2 FQGNSA. V lost 5 bases and J 0 bases, leaving 11 bases between the germline ends. The CDR3 runs 15 residues. CDR3 sequence reads: CASSQQVNSGNTIYF. As DNA, the CDR3 is TGTGCCAGCAGCCAACAGGTCAACTCTGGAAACACCATATATTTT. The whole variable domain, remainder taken from reference TRBV7-2 and TRBJ1-3, is GAGVSQSPSNKVTEKGKDVELRCDPISGHTALYWYRQSLGQGLEFLIYFQGNSAPDKSGLPSDRFSAERTGGSVSTLTIQRTQQEDSAVYLCASSQQVNSGNTIYFGEGSWLTVV.

The chain joins TRBV29-1 to TRBJ1-5; D is uncertain. Trimming stripped 6 bases from V and 2 bases from J, with 11 bases between. Looked up from germline, CDR1 is SQVTM and CDR2 is ANQGSEA. This CDR3 has 13 residues. CDR3 DNA sequence: TGCAGCGTGGAGACCGAACGCAATCAGCCCCAGCATTTT. It codes for CSVETERNQPQHF.

About this clonotype itself: This CDR3 fails to terminate in the conserved phenylalanine or tryptophan, so it likely reflects a read error. The chain is built from TRBV7-2 and TRBJ1-3; 9 nucleotides match TRBD1. After removal of 7 bases from V and 2 bases from J, the junction contained 6 bases not matched to a gene. The germline gives CDR1 SGHTA, CDR2 FQGNSA. This CDR3 is built from 15 residues. The DNA of the CDR3 is TGTGCCAGCAACCTAGGGGACAGGGCTGGAAACACCATATATTCT. Its protein product is CASNLGDRAGNTIYS.

This clonotype was observed many times. DNA for the CDR3: TGTGCCAGCAGCTTAGCCTCCCGGGACAGGGTTCTTCGCACAGATACGCAGTATTTT. The encoded protein is CASSLASRDRVLRTDTQYF. The rearrangement links TRBV7-2 to TRBJ2-3; 9 positions match TRBD1. The CDR3 loop spans 19 amino acids. V lost 0 bases to trimming and J lost 1 base; unmatched junction nucleotides: 11. CDR1 is SGHTA and CDR2 is FQGNSA in the germline V gene.

V is TRBV6-2 or TRBV6-3 and J is TRBJ2-2, with TRBD2 identical over 14 bases. With 2 bases clipped from V and 8 bases from J, the junction kept 4 bases outside the gene matches. Per the germline V gene, CDR1 is MNHEY and CDR2 is SVGEGT. This CDR3 spans 16 amino acids. This chain's CDR3 is CASSYQGLAGAGELFF. The CDR3 region has the DNA TGTGCCAGCAGTTACCAGGGACTAGCGGGAGCAGGGGAGCTGTTTTTT.

The sample holds many counts of this clonotype. The chain links TRBV7-3 to TRBJ2-1; possible D gene TRBD2, 5 bases. CDR1 is SGHTA, CDR2 FQGTGA, per germline. CDR3 size: 14 residues. The ends were cut back, 2 bases at V and 5 bases at J, with 10 bases in the middle. CDR3 in DNA: TGTGCCAGCAGCTTACACGGGAAAGACAATGAGCAGTTCTTC. This translates into CASSLHGKDNEQFF.

This clonotype turned up a few times. For the CDR3, the DNA is TGCAGTGCATCAAGGGGGGCAGGTGAGCAGTTCTTC. Translated: CSASRGAGEQFF. The chain couples TRBV20-1 to TRBJ2-1, with D tentatively TRBD1 or TRBD2 (6 bases each). CDR3 length: 12 amino acids. The V gene's germline CDR1 is DFQATT and CDR2 SNEGSKA (reference sequence). Trimming removed 6 bases from V and 9 bases from J, with 15 bases in between.

This clonotype was counted a few times. The CDR3 coding sequence is TGCGCCAGCAGCTTCATAGACAGGAACACTGAAGCTTTCTTT. This gives the protein CASSFIDRNTEAFF. The chain uses TRBV5-1 and TRBJ1-1; possibly TRBD1 for D (5 bases). This CDR3 has 14 amino acids. The germline V gene has CDR1 SGHRS and CDR2 YFSETQ. Deletions cut 2 bases from V and 1 base from J, with 9 bases between.

This clonotype was detected ten times or more. The V call is TRBV7-6, the J call TRBJ1-4, with a tentative D call TRBD1 (5 bases). V shed 4 bases and J shed 8 bases, with 14 bases lying between them. Germline CDR1 SGHVS, CDR2 FNYEAQ. There are 14 residues in the CDR3. CDR3 DNA: TGTGCCAGCAGCTCCAGGGCCCCCAGCGAAAAACTGTTTTTT. Amino acid sequence: CASSSRAPSEKLFF.

This clonotype was observed a handful of times. The chain joins TRBV7-2 to TRBJ1-2, with D unresolved. This CDR3 spans 13 amino acids. V lost 1 base and J lost 5, with 8 bases in between. CDR1 SGHTA and CDR2 FQGNSA come from the germline V gene. The DNA of the CDR3 is TGTGCCAGCAGCTTAGTCCAGCCGTATGGCTACACCTTC. It specifies CASSLVQPYGYTF.

There are many counts of this clonotype. CDR3 protein: CASSLARGFAEAFF. CDR3 bases: TGTGCCAGCAGCTTAGCTCGGGGATTCGCTGAAGCTTTCTTT. This rearrangement joins TRBV7-2 to TRBJ1-1; D gene ambiguous. Germline lookup yields CDR1 SGHTA and CDR2 FQGNSA. The CDR3 runs to 14 residues. V lost 0 bases and J 6 bases, leaving 11 bases between the germline ends.

The table lists this clonotype with many counts. The rearrangement joins TRBV6-1 to TRBJ2-7; tentative D call: TRBD2 (5 bases). CDR1 is MNHNS and CDR2 is SASEGT in the germline V gene. V dropped 4 bases and J dropped 2 bases, with 18 bases sitting between them. There are 16 residues in the CDR3. The CDR3 protein is CASSAPGRPTTYEQYF. Written as DNA, the CDR3 is TGTGCCAGCAGTGCCCCGGGGAGACCTACAACCTACGAGCAGTACTTC.

This clonotype was observed at least ten times. The chain combines TRBV7-9 with TRBJ1-2, with D unresolved. CDR1 and CDR2 (germline): SEHNR, FQNEAQ (reference sequence). This CDR3 contains 13 residues. V dropped 5 bases and J dropped 0 bases, with 7 bases sitting between them. The DNA for the CDR3 is TGTGCCAGCAGCCCTTCGGCTAACTATGGCTACACCTTC. Its protein is CASSPSANYGYTF.

This clonotype was seen at least ten times. The gene calls are TRBV7-2 and TRBJ2-1, with unresolved D. Trimming took off 6 bases at V and 0 bases at J, with 12 bases between the two ends. The CDR3 has 15 amino acids. Germline values: CDR1 SGHTA, CDR2 FQGNSA. CDR3 sequence: CASRRAPSSYNEQFF. CDR3 coding DNA: TGTGCCAGCAGACGTGCTCCCAGCTCCTACAATGAGCAGTTCTTC.

This clonotype was recorded at least ten times. The chain joins TRBV7-9 to TRBJ2-7, with D unclear. CDR3 length: 11 amino acids. V lost 7 bases, J lost 6 bases, and 10 bases lay in between. The V gene's germline CDR1 is SEHNR and CDR2 FQNEAQ (reference sequence). This CDR3 is CASTSASEQYF. The CDR3 region has the DNA TGTGCCAGCACCTCGGCCTCCGAGCAGTACTTC.